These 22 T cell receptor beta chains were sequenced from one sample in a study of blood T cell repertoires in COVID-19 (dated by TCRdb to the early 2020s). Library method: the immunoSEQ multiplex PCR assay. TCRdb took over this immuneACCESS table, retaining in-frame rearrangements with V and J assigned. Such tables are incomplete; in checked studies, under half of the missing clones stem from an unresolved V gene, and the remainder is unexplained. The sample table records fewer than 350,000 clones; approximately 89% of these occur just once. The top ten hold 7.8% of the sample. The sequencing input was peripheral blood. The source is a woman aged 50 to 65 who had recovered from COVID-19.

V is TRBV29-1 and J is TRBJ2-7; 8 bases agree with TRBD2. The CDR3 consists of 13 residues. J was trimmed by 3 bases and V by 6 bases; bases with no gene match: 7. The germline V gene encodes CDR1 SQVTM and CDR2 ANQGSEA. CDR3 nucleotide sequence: TGCAGCGTCGCCGGGGGGGACATCTACGAGCAGTACTTC. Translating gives CSVAGGDIYEQYF.

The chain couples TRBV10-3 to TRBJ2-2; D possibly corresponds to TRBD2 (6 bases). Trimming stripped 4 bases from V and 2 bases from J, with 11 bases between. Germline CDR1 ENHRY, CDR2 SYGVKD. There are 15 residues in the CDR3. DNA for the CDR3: TGTGCCATCAGTGGGCCGGGACTCAACACCGGGGAGCTGTTTTTT. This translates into CAISGPGLNTGELFF.

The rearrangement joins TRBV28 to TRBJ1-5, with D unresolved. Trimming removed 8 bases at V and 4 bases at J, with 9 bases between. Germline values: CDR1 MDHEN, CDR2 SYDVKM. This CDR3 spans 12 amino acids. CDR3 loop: CASWAENQPQHF. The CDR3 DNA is TGTGCCAGCTGGGCAGAGAATCAGCCCCAGCATTTT.

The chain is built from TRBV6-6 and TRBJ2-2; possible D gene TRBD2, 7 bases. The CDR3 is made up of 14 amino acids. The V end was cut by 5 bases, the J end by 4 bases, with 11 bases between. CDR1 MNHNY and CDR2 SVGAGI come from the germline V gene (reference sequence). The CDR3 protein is CASSPGGPTGELFF. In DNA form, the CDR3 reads TGTGCCAGCAGTCCCGGGGGGCCCACCGGGGAGCTGTTTTTT.

CDR3 sequence: CASSFPGRGSYEQYF. The CDR3, as DNA: TGTGCCAGCAGTTTTCCAGGAAGGGGCTCCTACGAGCAGTACTTC. The J gene is TRBJ2-7, the V gene TRBV5-6; maybe TRBD1 (5 bases). The germline gives CDR1 SGHDT, CDR2 YYEEEE. The V end lost 5 bases, the J end lost 0 bases, and 15 bases lay between the germline ends. This CDR3 comprises 15 residues.

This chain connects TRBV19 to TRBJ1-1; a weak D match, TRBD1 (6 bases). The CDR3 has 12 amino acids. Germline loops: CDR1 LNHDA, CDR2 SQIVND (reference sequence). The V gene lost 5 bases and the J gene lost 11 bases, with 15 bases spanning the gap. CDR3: CASSPGGSEAFF. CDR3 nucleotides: TGTGCCAGTAGTCCGGGGGGCAGTGAGGCTTTCTTT.

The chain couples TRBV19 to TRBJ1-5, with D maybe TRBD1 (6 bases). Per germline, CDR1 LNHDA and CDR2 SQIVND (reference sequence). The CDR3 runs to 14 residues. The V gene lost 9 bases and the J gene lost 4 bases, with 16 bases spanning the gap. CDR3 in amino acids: CASPRTVANQPQHF. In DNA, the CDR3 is TGTGCCAGCCCCCGGACAGTTGCGAATCAGCCCCAGCATTTT. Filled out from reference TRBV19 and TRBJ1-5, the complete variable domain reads DGGITQSPKYLFRKEGQNVTLSCEQNLNHDAMYWYRQDPGQGLRLIYYSQIVNDFQKGDIAEGYSVSREKKESFPLTVTSAQKNPTAFYLCASPRTVANQPQHFGDGTRLSIL.

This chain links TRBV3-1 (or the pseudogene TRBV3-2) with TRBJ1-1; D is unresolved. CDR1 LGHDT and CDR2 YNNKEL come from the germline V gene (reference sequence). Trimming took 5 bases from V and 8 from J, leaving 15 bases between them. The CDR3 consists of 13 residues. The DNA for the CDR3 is TGTGCCAGCAGCTGGGCGGGCGGACCCGAAGCTTTCTTT. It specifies CASSWAGGPEAFF.

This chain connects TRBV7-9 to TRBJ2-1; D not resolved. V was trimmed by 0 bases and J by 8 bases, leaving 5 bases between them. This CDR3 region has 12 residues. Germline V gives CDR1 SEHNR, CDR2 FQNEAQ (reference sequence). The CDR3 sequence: CASSLALDEQFF. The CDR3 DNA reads TGTGCCAGCAGCTTAGCGTTAGATGAGCAGTTCTTC. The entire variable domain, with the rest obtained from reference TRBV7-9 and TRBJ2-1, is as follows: DTGVSQNPRHKITKRGQNVTFRCDPISEHNRLYWYRQTLGQGPEFLTYFQNEAQLEKSRLLSDRFSAERPKGSFSTLEIQRTEQGDSAMYLCASSLALDEQFFGPGTRLTVL.

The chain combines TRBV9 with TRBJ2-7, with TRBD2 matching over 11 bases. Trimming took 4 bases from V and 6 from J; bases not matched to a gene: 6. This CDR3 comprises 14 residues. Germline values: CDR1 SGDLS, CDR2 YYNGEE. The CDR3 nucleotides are TGTGCCAGCAGCTTACTAGCGGGAGACGGCGAGCAGTACTTC. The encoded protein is CASSLLAGDGEQYF.

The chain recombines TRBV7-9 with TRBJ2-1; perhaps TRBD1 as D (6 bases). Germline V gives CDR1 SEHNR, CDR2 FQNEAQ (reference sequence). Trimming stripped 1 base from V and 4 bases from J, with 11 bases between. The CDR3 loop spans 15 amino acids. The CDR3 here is CASSLGQGPYNEQFF. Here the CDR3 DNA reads TGTGCCAGCAGCTTAGGGCAGGGGCCTTACAATGAGCAGTTCTTC.

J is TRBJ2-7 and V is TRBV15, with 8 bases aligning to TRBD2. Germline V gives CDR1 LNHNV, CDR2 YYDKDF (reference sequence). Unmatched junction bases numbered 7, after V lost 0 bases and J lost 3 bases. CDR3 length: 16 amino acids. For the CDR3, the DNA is TGTGCCACCAGCAGAGAAAGAGCGGGAGCTATCTACGAGCAGTACTTC. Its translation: CATSRERAGAIYEQYF.

The CDR3 coding sequence is TGTGCCAGCAGCTTTCAACTAGCGGGGGCGGGTAATGAGCAGTTCTTC. Protein sequence: CASSFQLAGAGNEQFF. This chain connects TRBV7-8 to TRBJ2-1; 11 nucleotides line up with TRBD2. After removal of 3 bases from V and 7 bases from J, the junction contained 8 bases not matched to a gene. Germline V gene data show CDR1 as SGHVS and CDR2 as FQNEAQ. The CDR3 spans 16 residues. The full variable domain, in which reference TRBV7-8 and TRBJ2-1 provide the parts outside the CDR3, is GAGVSQSPRYKVAKRGQDVALRCDPISGHVSLFWYQQALGQGPEFLTYFQNEAQLDKSGLPSDRFFAERPEGSVSTLKIQRTQQEDSAVYLCASSFQLAGAGNEQFFGPGTRLTVL.

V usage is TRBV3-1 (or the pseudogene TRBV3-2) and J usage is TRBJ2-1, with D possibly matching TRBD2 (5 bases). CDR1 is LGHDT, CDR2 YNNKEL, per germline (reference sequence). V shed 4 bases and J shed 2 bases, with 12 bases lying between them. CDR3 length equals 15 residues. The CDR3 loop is CASSLSPGTYNEQFF. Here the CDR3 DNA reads TGTGCCAGCAGCCTAAGTCCCGGGACCTACAATGAGCAGTTCTTC.

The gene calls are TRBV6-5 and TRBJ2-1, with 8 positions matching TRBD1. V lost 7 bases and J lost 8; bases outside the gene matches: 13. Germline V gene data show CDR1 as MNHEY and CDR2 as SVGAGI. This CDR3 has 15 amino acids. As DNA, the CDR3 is TGTGCCAGCACCCACTACGGACAGGGATTTGATGAGCAGTTCTTC. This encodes CASTHYGQGFDEQFF.

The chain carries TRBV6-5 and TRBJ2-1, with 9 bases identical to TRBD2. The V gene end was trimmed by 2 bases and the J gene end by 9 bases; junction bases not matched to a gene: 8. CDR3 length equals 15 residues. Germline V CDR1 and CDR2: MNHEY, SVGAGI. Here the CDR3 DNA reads TGTGCCAGCAGTTACGAGGCGGGAGGGCCGGGTGAGCAGTTCTTC. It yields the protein CASSYEAGGPGEQFF.

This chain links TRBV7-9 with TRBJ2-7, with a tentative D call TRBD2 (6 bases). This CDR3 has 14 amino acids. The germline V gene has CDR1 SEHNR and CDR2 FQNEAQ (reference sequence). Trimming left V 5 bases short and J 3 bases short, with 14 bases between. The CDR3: CASSPIGGRYEQYF. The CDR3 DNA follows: TGTGCCAGCAGCCCCATCGGAGGGCGCTACGAGCAGTACTTC. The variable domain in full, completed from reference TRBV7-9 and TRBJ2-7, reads DTGVSQNPRHKITKRGQNVTFRCDPISEHNRLYWYRQTLGQGPEFLTYFQNEAQLEKSRLLSDRFSAERPKGSFSTLEIQRTEQGDSAMYLCASSPIGGRYEQYFGPGTRLTVT.

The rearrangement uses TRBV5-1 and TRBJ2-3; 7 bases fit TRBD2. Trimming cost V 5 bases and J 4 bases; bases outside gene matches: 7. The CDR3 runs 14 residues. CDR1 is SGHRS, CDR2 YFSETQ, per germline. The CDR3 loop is CASSQGLVADTQYF. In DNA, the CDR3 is TGCGCCAGCAGTCAAGGACTAGTGGCAGATACGCAGTATTTT.

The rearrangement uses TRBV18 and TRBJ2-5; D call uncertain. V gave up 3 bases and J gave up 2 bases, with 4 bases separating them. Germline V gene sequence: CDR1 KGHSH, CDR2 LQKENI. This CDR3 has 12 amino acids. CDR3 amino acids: CASSPQQETQYF. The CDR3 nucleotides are TGTGCCAGCTCACCTCAACAAGAGACCCAGTACTTC. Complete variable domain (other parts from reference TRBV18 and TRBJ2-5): NAGVMQNPRHLVRRRGQEARLRCSPMKGHSHVYWYRQLPEEGLKFMVYLQKENIIDESGMPKERFSAEFPKEGPSILRIQQVVRGDSAAYFCASSPQQETQYFGPGTRLLVL.

DNA for the CDR3: TGTGCCAGCAGGGGACAGGGGGCGCGTGAGCAGTACTTC. Its protein product is CASRGQGAREQYF. The chain is built from TRBV6-5 and TRBJ2-7; the match to TRBD1 covers 12 bases. The J segment lost 7 bases and the V segment lost 6 bases, leaving 4 bases of the junction unmatched. The CDR3 spans 13 residues. Germline V CDR1 and CDR2: MNHEY, SVGAGI.

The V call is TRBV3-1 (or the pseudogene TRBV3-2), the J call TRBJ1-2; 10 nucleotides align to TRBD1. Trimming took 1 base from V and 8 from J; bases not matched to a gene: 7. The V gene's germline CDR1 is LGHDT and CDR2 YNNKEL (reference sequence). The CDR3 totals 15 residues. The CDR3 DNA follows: TGTGCCAGCAGCCAAGGACAGGGGGCTGGTCGGGGCTACACCTTC. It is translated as CASSQGQGAGRGYTF.

CDR3 bases: TGTGCCAGCAGCTTAAGCGGGACTAGTTTCGCCGGGGAGCTGTTTTTT. Amino acid sequence: CASSLSGTSFAGELFF. The chain employs TRBV7-2 and TRBJ2-2; 8 bases fit TRBD2. The CDR3 sequence is 16 residues long. The V gene end was trimmed by 2 bases and the J gene end by 6 bases; junction bases not matched to a gene: 8. Germline values: CDR1 SGHTA, CDR2 FQGNSA.